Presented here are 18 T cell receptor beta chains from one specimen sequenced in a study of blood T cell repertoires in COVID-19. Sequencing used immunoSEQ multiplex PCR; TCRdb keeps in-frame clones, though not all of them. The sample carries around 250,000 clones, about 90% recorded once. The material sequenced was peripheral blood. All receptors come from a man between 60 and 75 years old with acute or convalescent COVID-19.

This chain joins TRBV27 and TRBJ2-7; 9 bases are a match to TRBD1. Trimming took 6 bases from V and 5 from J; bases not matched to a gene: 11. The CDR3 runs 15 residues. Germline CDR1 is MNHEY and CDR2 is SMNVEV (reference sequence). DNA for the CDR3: TGTGCCAGCAGGTTGACCTGGACAGGGGTTGACGAGCAGTACTTC. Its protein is CASRLTWTGVDEQYF.

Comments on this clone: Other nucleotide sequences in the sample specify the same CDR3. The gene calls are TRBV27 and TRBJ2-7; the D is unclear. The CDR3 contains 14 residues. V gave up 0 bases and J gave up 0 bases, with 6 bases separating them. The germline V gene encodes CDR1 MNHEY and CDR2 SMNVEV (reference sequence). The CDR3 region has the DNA TGTGCCAGCAGTTTATCCCTAGGCTCCTACGAGCAGTACTTC. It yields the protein CASSLSLGSYEQYF.

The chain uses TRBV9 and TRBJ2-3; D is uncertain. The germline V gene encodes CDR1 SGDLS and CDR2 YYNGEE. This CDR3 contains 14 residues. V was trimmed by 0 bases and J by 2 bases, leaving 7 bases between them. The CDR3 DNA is TGTGCCAGCAGCGTAGCTACTCTCACAGATACGCAGTATTTT. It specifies CASSVATLTDTQYF.

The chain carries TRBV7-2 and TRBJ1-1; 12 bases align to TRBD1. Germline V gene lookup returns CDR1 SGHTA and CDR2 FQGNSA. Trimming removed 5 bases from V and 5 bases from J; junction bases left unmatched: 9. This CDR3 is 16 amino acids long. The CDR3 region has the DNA TGTGCCAGCAGCCGGACCGGGACAGGGGGCGGGACTGAAGCTTTCTTT. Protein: CASSRTGTGGGTEAFF.

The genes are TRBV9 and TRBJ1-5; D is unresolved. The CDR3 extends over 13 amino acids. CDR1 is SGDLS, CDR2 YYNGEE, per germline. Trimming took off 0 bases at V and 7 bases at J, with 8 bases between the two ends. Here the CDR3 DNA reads TGTGCCAGCAGCGTAGGGCCGGGGCAGCCCCAGCATTTT. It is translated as CASSVGPGQPQHF.

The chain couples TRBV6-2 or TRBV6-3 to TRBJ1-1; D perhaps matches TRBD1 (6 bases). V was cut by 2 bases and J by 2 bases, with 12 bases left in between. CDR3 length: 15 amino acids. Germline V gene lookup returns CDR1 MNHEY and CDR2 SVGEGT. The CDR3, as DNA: TGTGCCAGCAGTTACGCTCCCAGGGGTAACACTGAAGCTTTCTTT. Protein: CASSYAPRGNTEAFF.

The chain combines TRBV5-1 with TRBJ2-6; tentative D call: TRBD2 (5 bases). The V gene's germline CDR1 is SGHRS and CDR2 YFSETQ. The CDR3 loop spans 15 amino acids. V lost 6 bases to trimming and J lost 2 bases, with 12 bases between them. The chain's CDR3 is CASTTEGAGANVLTF. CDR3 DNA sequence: TGCGCCAGCACCACCGAGGGTGCTGGGGCCAACGTCCTGACTTTC.

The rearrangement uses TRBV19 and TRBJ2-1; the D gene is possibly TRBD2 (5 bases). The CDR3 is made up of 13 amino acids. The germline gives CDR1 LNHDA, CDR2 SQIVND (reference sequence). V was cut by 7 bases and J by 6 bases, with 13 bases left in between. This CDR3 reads CASKGPTTNEQFF. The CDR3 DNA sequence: TGTGCCAGTAAAGGTCCGACTACCAATGAGCAGTTCTTC.

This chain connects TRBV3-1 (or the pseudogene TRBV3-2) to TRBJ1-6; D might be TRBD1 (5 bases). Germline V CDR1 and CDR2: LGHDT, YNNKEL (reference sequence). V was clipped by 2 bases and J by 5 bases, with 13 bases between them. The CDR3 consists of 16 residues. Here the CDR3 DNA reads TGTGCCAGCAGCCAAAGGTCCAGGGCGGATAATTCACCCCTCCACTTT. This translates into CASSQRSRADNSPLHF.

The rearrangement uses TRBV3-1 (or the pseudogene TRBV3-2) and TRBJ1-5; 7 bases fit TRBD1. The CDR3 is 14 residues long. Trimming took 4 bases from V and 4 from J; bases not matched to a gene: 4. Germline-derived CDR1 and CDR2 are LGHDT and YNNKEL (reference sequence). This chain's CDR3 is CASSLGTVNQPQHF. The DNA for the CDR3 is TGTGCCAGCAGCCTTGGGACAGTTAATCAGCCCCAGCATTTT.

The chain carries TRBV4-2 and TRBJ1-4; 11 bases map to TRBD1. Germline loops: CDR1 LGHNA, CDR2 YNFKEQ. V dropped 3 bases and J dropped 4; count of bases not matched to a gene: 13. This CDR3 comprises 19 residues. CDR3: CASSHSGQGARALNEKLFF. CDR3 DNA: TGTGCCAGCAGCCATTCCGGACAGGGGGCGCGGGCGCTTAATGAAAAACTGTTTTTT.

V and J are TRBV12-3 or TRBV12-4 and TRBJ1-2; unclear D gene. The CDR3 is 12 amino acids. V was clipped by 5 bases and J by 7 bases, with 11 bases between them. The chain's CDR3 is CASSPTGIGYTF. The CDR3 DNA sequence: TGTGCCAGCAGTCCCACGGGGATTGGCTACACCTTC.

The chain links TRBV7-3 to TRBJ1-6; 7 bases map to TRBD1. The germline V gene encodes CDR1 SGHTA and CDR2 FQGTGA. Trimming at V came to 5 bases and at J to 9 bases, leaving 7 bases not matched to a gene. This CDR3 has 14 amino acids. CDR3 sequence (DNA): TGTGCCAGCAGCCGAACAGGGGCCGGTTCACCCCTCCACTTT. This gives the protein CASSRTGAGSPLHF.

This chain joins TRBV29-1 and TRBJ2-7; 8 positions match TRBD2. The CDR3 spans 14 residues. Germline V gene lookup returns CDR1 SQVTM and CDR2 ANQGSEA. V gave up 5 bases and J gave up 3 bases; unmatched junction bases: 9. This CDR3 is CSVHSGRIGYEQYF. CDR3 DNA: TGCAGCGTTCACAGCGGGAGAATAGGCTACGAGCAGTACTTC.

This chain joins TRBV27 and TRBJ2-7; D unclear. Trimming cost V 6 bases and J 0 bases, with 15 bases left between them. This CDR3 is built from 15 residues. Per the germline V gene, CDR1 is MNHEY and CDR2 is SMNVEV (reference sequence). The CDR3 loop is CASSPGWQRSYEQYF. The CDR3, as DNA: TGTGCCAGCAGCCCCGGGTGGCAACGCTCCTACGAGCAGTACTTC.

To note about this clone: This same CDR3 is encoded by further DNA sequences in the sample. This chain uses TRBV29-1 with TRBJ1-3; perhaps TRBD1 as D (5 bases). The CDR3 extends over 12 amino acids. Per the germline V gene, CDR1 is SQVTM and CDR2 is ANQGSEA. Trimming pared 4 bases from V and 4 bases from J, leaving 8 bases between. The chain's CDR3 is CSVGTSGNTIYF. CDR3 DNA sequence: TGCAGCGTTGGGACATCGGGAAACACCATATATTTT.

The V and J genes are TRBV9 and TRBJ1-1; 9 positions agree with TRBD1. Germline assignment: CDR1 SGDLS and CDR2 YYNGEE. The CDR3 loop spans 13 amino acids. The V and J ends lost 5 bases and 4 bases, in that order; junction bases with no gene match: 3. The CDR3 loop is CASSPDRGTEAFF. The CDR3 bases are TGTGCCAGCAGTCCGGACAGGGGCACTGAAGCTTTCTTT.

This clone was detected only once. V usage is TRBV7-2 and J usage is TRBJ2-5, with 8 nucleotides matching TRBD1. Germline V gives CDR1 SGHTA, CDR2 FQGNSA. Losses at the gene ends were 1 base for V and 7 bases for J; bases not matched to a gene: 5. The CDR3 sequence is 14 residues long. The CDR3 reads CASSLDPGGRTQYF. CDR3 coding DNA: TGTGCCAGCAGCTTAGACCCAGGGGGCAGGACCCAGTACTTC.